The 12 T cell receptor beta chains presented below share a single source sample, sequenced in a study of response to subunit inactivated influenza vaccine. TCRdb passed the RT-PCR reads through MiXCR, listing each CDR3 protein once. The profile shows just under 550,000 distinct CDR3 sequences, 20% to 25% of them singletons. These data were also filed under a second study, of T cells expressing NK-cell markers. From that paper: Libraries used 5'RACE template switching adding universal primer site and UMIs.

The material sequenced was CD4+ T cells sorted from PBMCs, taken 11 to 12 days after vaccination. The source of these receptors is a man between 45 and 60 years old who received an inactivated influenza vaccine.

The table lists this clonotype with a few counts. The CDR3 DNA reads as TGCAGCGTTGCCCGGGACAGGGGTTACGAGCAGTACTTC. Residues: CSVARDRGYEQYF. The gene calls are TRBV29-1 and TRBJ2-7; 10 bases fit TRBD1. V lost 4 bases to trimming and J lost 4 bases; unmatched junction nucleotides: 4. The germline CDR1 and CDR2 sequences are SQVTM and ANQGSEA. This CDR3 has 13 amino acids.

This clonotype was seen a few times. The chain's CDR3 is CASSSLRGDRGMNTEAFF. CDR3 bases: TGTGCCAGCAGCTCTCTCCGGGGGGACAGGGGCATGAACACTGAAGCTTTCTTT. V and J are TRBV11-2 and TRBJ1-1; 10 bases match TRBD1. The CDR3 runs to 18 residues. The germline V gene has CDR1 SGHAT and CDR2 FQNNGV. Trimming cost V 4 bases and J 0 bases; bases outside gene matches: 11. The full variable domain, in which reference TRBV11-2 and TRBJ1-1 provide the parts outside the CDR3, is EAGVAQSPRYKIIEKRQSVAFWCNPISGHATLYWYQQILGQGPKLLIQFQNNGVVDDSQLPKDRFSAERLKGVDSTLKIQPAKLEDSAVYLCASSSLRGDRGMNTEAFFGQGTRLTVV.

The chain joins TRBV30 to TRBJ2-1; 13 bases line up with TRBD2. Germline assignment: CDR1 GTSNPN and CDR2 SVGIG (reference sequence). CDR3 size: 16 residues. The trim removed 6 bases at V and 6 bases at J, leaving 11 bases unmatched. The DNA for the CDR3 is TGTGCCTGCCGACTAGCGGGAGGCCGAGGGTCCAATGAGCAGTTCTTC. Translation: CACRLAGGRGSNEQFF.

The chain has TRBV20-1 and TRBJ1-1; 12 bases match TRBD1. Germline V CDR1 and CDR2: DFQATT, SNEGSKA (reference sequence). V shed 6 bases and J 3 bases; nucleotides not matched to a gene: 2. The CDR3 totals 13 residues. The CDR3 DNA sequence: TGCAGTGCGGGACAGGGGGCTGACACTGAAGCTTTCTTT. Translation gives CSAGQGADTEAFF.

This clonotype was picked up many times. V and J are TRBV5-1 and TRBJ2-5; D is possibly TRBD1 or TRBD2 (6 bases each). Trimming left V 1 base short and J 5 bases short, with 12 bases between. The CDR3 sequence is 14 residues long. Looked up from germline, CDR1 is SGHRS and CDR2 is YFSETQ. DNA for the CDR3: TGCGCCAGCAGCTTGTCCGGGGGCAGGGAGACCCAGTACTTC. Translation: CASSLSGGRETQYF. The whole variable domain, remainder taken from reference TRBV5-1 and TRBJ2-5, is KAGVTQTPRYLIKTRGQQVTLSCSPISGHRSVSWYQQTPGQGLQFLFEYFSETQRNKGNFPGRFSGRQFSNSRSEMNVSTLELGDSALYLCASSLSGGRETQYFGPGTRLLVL.

This clonotype has just a few counts. The V call is TRBV10-3, the J call TRBJ1-1; no firm D call. CDR3 length: 13 residues. Trimming removed 9 bases from V and 0 bases from J, with 11 bases in between. Germline lookup yields CDR1 ENHRY and CDR2 SYGVKD. The CDR3 sequence: CAIAPSMNTEAFF. The CDR3 bases are TGTGCCATAGCGCCTTCAATGAACACTGAAGCTTTCTTT.

This clonotype turned up a few times. The rearrangement links TRBV5-1 to TRBJ2-3; D is ambiguous. This CDR3 has 12 residues. Germline assignment: CDR1 SGHRS and CDR2 YFSETQ. Trimming removed 0 bases at V and 7 bases at J, with 6 bases between. The CDR3 DNA sequence: TGCGCCAGCAGCTTGGGAGCGAATACGCAGTATTTT. It yields the protein CASSLGANTQYF.

This rearrangement joins TRBV5-4 to TRBJ2-5; 11 bases are a match to TRBD2. The ends lost 4 bases at V and 5 bases at J; junction bases unmatched: 10. The CDR3 is 16 residues long. CDR1 is SGHNT and CDR2 is YYREEE in the germline V gene (reference sequence). CDR3: CASSNVAGGRRETQYF. The CDR3 DNA is TGTGCCAGCAGCAACGTAGCGGGGGGGCGAAGGGAGACCCAGTACTTC.

This clonotype was seen more than once but under ten times. This chain links TRBV3-1 with TRBJ1-2; 12 bases are a match to TRBD1. This CDR3 has 16 amino acids. The trim removed 4 bases at V and 4 bases at J, leaving 7 bases unmatched. In germline, CDR1 is LGHDT, CDR2 YNNKEL (reference sequence). For the CDR3, the DNA is TGTGCCAGCAGCCTCCGGGACAGGGGGCGGGGCTATGGCTACACCTTC. As protein: CASSLRDRGRGYGYTF.

The V and J genes are TRBV7-2 and TRBJ1-5; D perhaps matches TRBD1 (5 bases). Per the germline V gene, CDR1 is SGHTA and CDR2 is FQGNSA. The germline V and J ends were trimmed by 0 bases and 6 bases, with 9 bases remaining between them. This CDR3 has 14 amino acids. CDR3 DNA: TGTGCCAGCAGCTTAGCGGTCGGGGGTCAGCCCCAGCATTTT. This sequence encodes CASSLAVGGQPQHF.

V and J are TRBV6-1 and TRBJ1-2; D uncertain. This CDR3 comprises 14 residues. Trimming removed 4 bases at V and 0 bases at J, with 9 bases between. Germline V CDR1 and CDR2: MNHNS, SASEGT. Written as DNA, the CDR3 is TGTGCCAGCAGTGTGCACGGTGCTAACTATGGCTACACCTTC. Translation: CASSVHGANYGYTF.

In this sample, this clonotype turned up a few times. The chain recombines TRBV12-5 with TRBJ1-6, with 9 bases fitting TRBD1. CDR1 and CDR2 from the germline V gene are LGHNT and FRNRAP. Germline trimming cut 1 base from V and 4 bases from J; bases unmatched to any gene: 2. The CDR3 sequence is 16 residues long. CDR3 bases: TGTGCTAGTGGTTTGGGACAGGGGGGATATAATTCACCCCTCCACTTT. Translating gives CASGLGQGGYNSPLHF.